Listed below are T cell receptor beta chains from one sample, sequenced in a study of T cells in Graves' hyperthyroidism and ophthalmopathy. From the multiplex PCR reads, TCRdb called clonotypes with MiXCR, one entry per CDR3 protein. The repertoire includes roughly 200,000 distinct CDR3 sequences, 17% of them detected once, and about 50% sits in the top ten. Sequences were obtained from blood. The receptors here all came from a woman between 50 and 59 years old with Graves' hyperthyroidism. CDR3s include the opening cysteine and the closing phenylalanine or tryptophan. Only part of the rows carry a size: once, few, many, or a class if the clone is expanded.

>TRBV2|few|TRBJ1-4
CASSEQGTNEKLFF
>TRBV28|few|TRBJ2-3
CASTRGGNTDTQYF
>TRBV3-1|few|TRBJ1-1
CASSLMTGGETEAFF
>TRBV2|.|TRBJ2-3
CASRGGLAGPDTQCF
>TRBV12-3/TRBV12-4|.|TRBJ2-3
CASSLSAGLSTDTQYF
>TRBV2|.|TRBJ1-2
CASSEALGSGYTF
>TRBV10-1|many|TRBJ2-1
CASSESTGGRYEQFF
>TRBV5-1|many|TRBJ1-2
CASSLEGSLPYGYTF
>TRBV5-1|.|TRBJ1-3
CASSLGAGGHNTIYF
>TRBV2|many|TRBJ2-2
CASIVPGANTGELFF
>TRBV7-6|once|TRBJ2-1
CASSLAVWTSGRSPYNEQFF
>TRBV10-3|few|TRBJ1-4
CAISPGEKLFF
>TRBV27|few|TRBJ2-7
CASKAVSSYEQYF
>TRBV20-1|many|TRBJ1-2
CSAMDRVGGYTF
>TRBV27|once|TRBJ2-1
CASSPYWREEYNEQFF
>TRBV10-3|.|TRBJ1-4
CAISGSVAPELDELFF
>TRBV12-3/TRBV12-4|.|TRBJ1-1
CASSWGRQGAGAFF
>TRBV29-1|once|TRBJ2-1
CSVGRRLATNEQFF
>TRBV11-3|many|TRBJ2-3
CASSSGSQGRVSDTQYF
>TRBV18|.|TRBJ2-1
CASSSPPRWSSNEQFF
>TRBV6-5|.|TRBJ2-2
CASSYSSLSGTGELFF
>TRBV29-1|many|TRBJ2-7
CSVEVLRGQGEQYF
>TRBV11-3|many|TRBJ2-5
CASSRRLAGGPGETQYF
>TRBV6-2/TRBV6-3|few|TRBJ2-7
CASSGASGSTQQYF
>TRBV7-9|many|TRBJ2-1
CASSPGGVGGNEQFF
>TRBV11-3|many|TRBJ2-3
CASASRPEGTDTQYF
>TRBV12-3/TRBV12-4|many|TRBJ1-4
CASSSPRTGVVEKLFF
>TRBV5-1|.|TRBJ2-5
CASSPQTGSETQYF
>TRBV20-1|.|TRBJ2-2
CSVREAGANTGELFF
>TRBV20-1|few|TRBJ2-1
CSARASGRAYEQFF
>TRBV2|few|TRBJ2-2
CATKREAQYTGELFF
>TRBV20-1|many|TRBJ2-3
CSARDTSGLYTDTQYF
>TRBV2|many|TRBJ1-2
CASSPDRGTNYGYTF
>TRBV19|few|TRBJ2-1
CASSTGGGRNEQSF
>TRBV20-1|.|TRBJ1-2
CSASRPDILEGTF
>TRBV9|.|TRBJ2-3
CASSSRGNTDTQYF
>TRBV18|.|TRBJ1-1
CASSQQANTEAFF
>TRBV9|many|TRBJ1-1
CASSVAPNRQNTEAFF
>TRBV3-1|many|TRBJ1-1
CASSQRRTGNTEAFF
>TRBV6-1|many|TRBJ1-1
CASRTGQGRLAFF
>TRBV5-6|few|TRBJ2-3
CASSLRLQGGTDTQYF
>TRBV6-1|many|TRBJ1-5
CASSEQNSAGQPQHF
>TRBV20-1|many|TRBJ2-1
CSASEVTYNEQFF
>TRBV18|.|TRBJ1-1
CASSPRENTEAFF
>TRBV19|few|TRBJ2-1
CASSPLARISEQFF
>TRBV11-3|many|TRBJ2-7
CASSLTGGVLSYEQYF
>TRBV18|.|TRBJ2-1
CTSSPATSGRLDNEQFF
>TRBV7-8|many|TRBJ2-7
CASSLVIPGQTYEQYF
>TRBV20-1|few|TRBJ2-1
CSAPQGQGAGTSGSLSYNEQFF
>TRBV11-3|many|TRBJ2-5
CASSSQAAQTQYF
>TRBV13|many|TRBJ1-1
CASSPLGGRNTEAFF
>TRBV30|many|TRBJ1-1
CAWSPGPNTEAFF
>TRBV11-2|many|TRBJ2-1
CASTTVGGYNEQFF
>TRBV11-2|.|TRBJ2-3
CASSLLGLVADTQYF